Below are 32 T cell receptor beta chains sequenced from a single sample in a study of blood T cell repertoires in COVID-19. Sequencing was performed with immunoSEQ multiplex PCR; in TCRdb, only in-frame clones are kept and a portion is missing. The sample consists of under 350,000 clones, about 89% of them appearing once. Sequenced: PBMCs or T cells enriched from blood (not recorded which). These receptor sequences come from a woman aged 40 to 55 who had recovered from COVID-19.

J is TRBJ1-5 and V is TRBV19; the D is unclear. In germline, CDR1 is LNHDA, CDR2 SQIVND (reference sequence). V gave up 4 bases and J gave up 2 bases, with 12 bases separating them. The CDR3 loop spans 15 amino acids. The CDR3 protein is CASSTLSSGNQPQHF. For the CDR3, the DNA is TGTGCCAGTAGTACCCTCTCGTCTGGCAATCAGCCCCAGCATTTT.

The V call is TRBV4-2, the J call TRBJ1-5; D uncertain. The V and J ends lost 4 bases and 0 bases respectively, with 13 bases between them. CDR1 and CDR2 from the germline V gene are LGHNA and YNFKEQ. The CDR3 sequence is 16 residues long. The DNA of the CDR3 is TGTGCCAGCAGCCTCCGGGGAGGCCGTAGCAATCAGCCCCAGCATTTT. Its translation: CASSLRGGRSNQPQHF.

The chain joins TRBV3-1 (or the pseudogene TRBV3-2) to TRBJ1-1, with 7 bases aligning to TRBD1. The length of the CDR3 is 14 residues. V gave up 1 base and J gave up 3 bases; unmatched junction bases: 2. Germline CDR1 is LGHDT and CDR2 is YNNKEL (reference sequence). CDR3 DNA: TGTGCCAGCAGCCAAGGGACAGGAGACACTGAAGCTTTCTTT. Protein product: CASSQGTGDTEAFF.

For this clone: At one end, the junction sequence differs from germline, possibly due to a read error. This chain links TRBV14 with TRBJ2-7, with D uncertain. This CDR3 spans 13 amino acids. Germline values: CDR1 SGHDN, CDR2 FVKESK. CDR3 DNA: TGTGCCAGCAGCCAAGTATCGGCGGTCTTACCAAGCTTC. Its translation is CASSQVSAVLPSF.

The chain combines TRBV4-3 with TRBJ2-1; 8 nucleotides agree with TRBD2. CDR1 and CDR2 (germline): LGHNA, YSLEER. The CDR3 has 15 amino acids. J was trimmed by 9 bases and V by 0 bases; bases with no gene match: 7. This chain's CDR3 is CASSQDLLAEGEQFF. CDR3 nucleotides: TGCGCCAGCAGCCAAGACTTACTAGCGGAGGGTGAGCAGTTCTTC.

This clone was seen once. The chain joins TRBV30 to TRBJ1-3, with 10 bases aligning to TRBD1. The germline CDR1 and CDR2 sequences are GTSNPN and SVGIG (reference sequence). The CDR3 spans 15 residues. The J segment lost 0 bases and the V segment lost 3 bases, leaving 2 bases of the junction unmatched. The CDR3 DNA is TGTGCCTGGAGAAGGGACAGGGGCTCTGGAAACACCATATATTTT. Protein sequence: CAWRRDRGSGNTIYF.

The chain links TRBV30 to TRBJ1-1; tentative D call: TRBD1 (5 bases). Trimming shortened V by 0 bases and J by 3 bases, and 14 bases separated the two germline ends. The CDR3 spans 15 residues. CDR1 is GTSNPN and CDR2 is SVGIG in the germline V gene (reference sequence). The DNA of the CDR3 is TGTGCCTGGAGTGTATTATGGGGCGCCGACACTGAAGCTTTCTTT. Translation: CAWSVLWGADTEAFF.

The CDR3, as DNA: TGCGCCAGCAGCCAAGAGAAGGGACAGTTAAACATTCAGTACTTC. Protein: CASSQEKGQLNIQYF. The gene calls are TRBV4-1 and TRBJ2-4; 7 positions match TRBD1. Trimming took 0 bases from V and 6 from J; bases not matched to a gene: 5. The germline V gene encodes CDR1 MGHRA and CDR2 YSYEKL. The CDR3 extends over 15 amino acids.

The rearrangement joins TRBV6-5 to TRBJ2-5, with D hard to call. The CDR3 sequence is 12 residues long. The germline gives CDR1 MNHEY, CDR2 SVGAGI. Deletions cut 6 bases from V and 5 bases from J, with 10 bases between. CDR3 protein: CASRSPGETQYF. In nucleotides, the CDR3 is TGTGCCAGCAGAAGCCCCGGGGAGACCCAGTACTTC.

V and J are TRBV29-1 and TRBJ1-2; 9 positions agree with TRBD1. This CDR3 spans 14 amino acids. V was pared by 4 bases and J by 6 bases, with 9 bases of the junction left unmatched. CDR1 and CDR2 from the germline V gene are SQVTM and ANQGSEA. The CDR3 DNA is TGCAGCGTTGGATGGGGACAGGGAACAGATGGCTACACCTTC. The encoded protein is CSVGWGQGTDGYTF.

J is TRBJ1-2 and V is TRBV6-5, with unresolved D. CDR1 and CDR2 from the germline V gene are MNHEY and SVGAGI. V was clipped by 0 bases and J by 4 bases, with 12 bases between them. The CDR3 runs to 15 residues. The CDR3 DNA follows: TGTGCCAGCAGTTACTCGATGGGTGGGCGCTATGGCTACACCTTC. The encoded protein is CASSYSMGGRYGYTF.

This clone was seen a single time. The chain is built from TRBV30 and TRBJ2-1, with D perhaps TRBD1 (5 bases). CDR1 and CDR2 (germline): GTSNPN, SVGIG (reference sequence). CDR3 length: 16 amino acids. V was cut by 2 bases and J by 4 bases, with 18 bases left in between. This CDR3 reads CAWSRVRTPVYNEQFF. The DNA for the CDR3 is TGTGCCTGGAGTAGGGTAAGGACACCGGTTTACAATGAGCAGTTCTTC.

This rearrangement joins TRBV7-2 to TRBJ2-7; D uncertain. The CDR3 is made up of 16 amino acids. Trimming stripped 1 base from V and 5 bases from J, with 18 bases between. Germline V gene sequence: CDR1 SGHTA, CDR2 FQGNSA. The CDR3 region has the DNA TGTGCCAGCAGCTTAGTTCGGGTCTCGCGTTACAACGAGCAGTACTTC. Encoded protein: CASSLVRVSRYNEQYF.

This clone was detected once. The chain combines TRBV9 with TRBJ2-1, with TRBD2 as a possible D gene (5 bases). Germline lookup yields CDR1 SGDLS and CDR2 YYNGEE. Trimming stripped 4 bases from V and 8 bases from J, with 13 bases between. The CDR3 extends over 13 amino acids. The CDR3 DNA sequence: TGTGCCAGCAGCTCGGACTCCTTGGATGAGCAGTTCTTC. It codes for CASSSDSLDEQFF.

The J gene is TRBJ1-1, the V gene TRBV7-9; 11 bases fit TRBD1. Germline assignment: CDR1 SEHNR and CDR2 FQNEAQ (reference sequence). The CDR3 totals 14 residues. V shed 4 bases, J shed 4 bases, and the junction held 2 bases outside the gene matches. The CDR3 protein is CASSWTGGGTEAFF. For the CDR3, the DNA is TGTGCCAGCAGCTGGACAGGGGGCGGCACTGAAGCTTTCTTT.

The V call is TRBV5-5, the J call TRBJ1-2; D call uncertain. This CDR3 is 13 amino acids long. The ends were cut back, 6 bases at V and 4 bases at J, with 13 bases in the middle. Germline V gene data show CDR1 as SGHKS and CDR2 as YYEKEE (reference sequence). CDR3 DNA: TGTGCCAGCACCCCTTCAGGACTCTATGGCTACACCTTC. This encodes CASTPSGLYGYTF.

The CDR3 nucleotides read TGTGCCAGCCCGAGACAGCGGGGAGGGACTGAAGCTTTCTTT. As protein: CASPRQRGGTEAFF. V usage is TRBV2 and J usage is TRBJ1-1; D perhaps matches TRBD1 (5 bases). The V end was cut by 8 bases, the J end by 5 bases, with 18 bases between. CDR3 length: 14 amino acids. The germline V gene has CDR1 SNHLY and CDR2 FYNNEI.

The chain carries TRBV5-4 and TRBJ1-4; weak D call: TRBD1 (6 bases). The ends were cut back, 4 bases at V and 7 bases at J, with 17 bases in the middle. CDR1 SGHNT and CDR2 YYREEE come from the germline V gene (reference sequence). The CDR3 is made up of 15 amino acids. CDR3 region: CASSTAGGAREKLFF. CDR3 nucleotides: TGTGCCAGCAGCACGGCGGGGGGGGCGCGTGAAAAACTGTTTTTT. Combining the CDR3 with reference TRBV5-4 and TRBJ1-4 gives the whole variable domain ETGVTQSPTHLIKTRGQQVTLRCSSQSGHNTVSWYQQALGQGPQFIFQYYREEENGRGNFPPRFSGLQFPNYSSELNVNALELDDSALYLCASSTAGGAREKLFFGSGTQLSVL.

The chain uses TRBV2 and TRBJ1-3, with D maybe TRBD1 (6 bases). The V gene's germline CDR1 is SNHLY and CDR2 FYNNEI. Trimming stripped 7 bases from V and 0 bases from J, with 10 bases between. CDR3 length: 14 residues. The CDR3 loop is CASNNRVSGNTIYF. The DNA for the CDR3 is TGTGCCAGCAATAACAGGGTCTCTGGAAACACCATATATTTT.

The chain is built from TRBV29-1 and TRBJ2-7; possibly TRBD2 for D (5 bases). CDR1 and CDR2 (germline): SQVTM, ANQGSEA. V was pared by 4 bases and J by 4 bases, with 14 bases between. CDR3 length: 13 residues. CDR3 DNA: TGCAGCGTTGCCGGGGTGCGAGATTACGAGCAGTACTTC. Its protein is CSVAGVRDYEQYF.

The genes are TRBV5-1 and TRBJ1-1; TRBD1 agrees at 7 bases. Per germline, CDR1 SGHRS and CDR2 YFSETQ. The CDR3 runs to 14 residues. The trim removed 7 bases at V and 0 bases at J, leaving 6 bases unmatched. CDR3 amino acids: CASWDSRLNTEAFF. CDR3 DNA: TGCGCCAGCTGGGACAGCCGATTGAACACTGAAGCTTTCTTT.

The V and J genes are TRBV5-4 and TRBJ2-7; 10 nucleotides align to TRBD2. Germline loops: CDR1 SGHNT, CDR2 YYREEE (reference sequence). V lost 3 bases, J lost 4 bases, and 10 bases stayed unmatched. This CDR3 spans 16 amino acids. CDR3 sequence: CASSSPGLAGAYEQYF. The CDR3 bases are TGTGCCAGCAGCTCCCCAGGGCTAGCGGGAGCTTACGAGCAGTACTTC.

This clone was seen just once. CDR3 bases: TGTGCCAGCAGCCAAGCGCGGACTAGCGGCTACGAGCAGTACTTC. As protein: CASSQARTSGYEQYF. The chain joins TRBV3-1 (or the pseudogene TRBV3-2) to TRBJ2-7, with TRBD2 identical over 10 bases. The CDR3 is made up of 15 amino acids. The germline CDR1 and CDR2 sequences are LGHDT and YNNKEL (reference sequence). Trimming removed 1 base from V and 3 bases from J; junction bases left unmatched: 3.

This chain uses TRBV9 with TRBJ2-1, with 9 positions matching TRBD2. The V segment lost 4 bases and the J segment 4 bases; nucleotides outside the gene matches: 6. The CDR3 runs 15 residues. CDR1 SGDLS and CDR2 YYNGEE come from the germline V gene. Here the CDR3 reads CASSRLAELYNEQFF. The CDR3 nucleotides read TGTGCCAGCAGCCGACTAGCGGAACTTTACAATGAGCAGTTCTTC.

V usage is TRBV27 and J usage is TRBJ2-7; possible D gene TRBD2, 5 bases. The CDR3 sequence is 13 residues long. Per germline, CDR1 MNHEY and CDR2 SMNVEV (reference sequence). Trimming left V 5 bases short and J 5 bases short, with 13 bases between. This CDR3 is CASSPAFGDEQYF. Here the CDR3 DNA reads TGTGCCAGCAGTCCGGCCTTCGGGGACGAGCAGTACTTC.

The V and J genes are TRBV5-1 and TRBJ2-2, with a tentative D call TRBD1 (5 bases). In germline, CDR1 is SGHRS, CDR2 YFSETQ. This CDR3 is built from 15 residues. The V end lost 1 base, the J end lost 5 bases, and 12 bases lay between the germline ends. The CDR3, as DNA: TGCGCCAGCAGCTTGTTGGGGCGTGAAACCGGGGAGCTGTTTTTT. It specifies CASSLLGRETGELFF.

The V and J genes are TRBV6-1 and TRBJ1-5; tentative D call: TRBD1 (5 bases). Trimming took 1 base from V and 7 from J, leaving 14 bases between them. The CDR3 contains 15 residues. The germline gives CDR1 MNHNS, CDR2 SASEGT. This chain's CDR3 is CASSEGTLKGQPQHF. CDR3 nucleotide sequence: TGTGCCAGCAGTGAAGGGACACTTAAGGGGCAGCCCCAGCATTTT.

This chain uses TRBV5-1 with TRBJ2-1; 8 bases are a match to TRBD1. V lost 0 bases to trimming and J lost 7 bases; unmatched junction nucleotides: 6. CDR1 and CDR2 (germline): SGHRS, YFSETQ. This CDR3 is built from 15 residues. CDR3: CASSLVGTGRNEQFF. CDR3 nucleotide sequence: TGCGCCAGCAGCTTGGTGGGGACAGGCCGGAATGAGCAGTTCTTC.

V and J are TRBV6-1 and TRBJ1-3; TRBD1 is a possible D gene (6 bases). This CDR3 has 15 residues. The germline V gene has CDR1 MNHNS and CDR2 SASEGT. The germline V and J ends were trimmed by 2 bases and 5 bases, with 13 bases remaining between them. The CDR3 loop reads CASSELRGRRNTIYF. CDR3 bases: TGTGCCAGCAGTGAACTCAGGGGCCGAAGAAACACCATATATTTT.

This chain uses TRBV3-1 (or the pseudogene TRBV3-2) with TRBJ1-4; the D gene is possibly TRBD1 (6 bases). The CDR3 extends over 16 amino acids. Germline V gives CDR1 LGHDT, CDR2 YNNKEL (reference sequence). V lost 0 bases and J lost 7, with 15 bases in between. The CDR3, as DNA: TGTGCCAGCAGCCAAGATGGTAGGGGGATGGCTGAAAAACTGTTTTTT. It is translated as CASSQDGRGMAEKLFF.

The genes are TRBV6-5 and TRBJ2-7, with D uncertain. This CDR3 spans 11 amino acids. V lost 5 bases, J lost 5 bases, and 7 bases lay in between. Germline V gives CDR1 MNHEY, CDR2 SVGAGI. CDR3 residues: CASSNTHEQYF. CDR3 DNA sequence: TGTGCCAGCAGTAACACCCACGAGCAGTACTTC.

The J gene is TRBJ1-2, the V gene TRBV5-1; D possibly corresponds to TRBD1 (6 bases). From germline, CDR1 is SGHRS and CDR2 YFSETQ. Deletions cut 7 bases from V and 2 bases from J, with 12 bases between. The CDR3 length is 13 residues. DNA for the CDR3: TGCGCCAGCCGCCGGGACACCAACTATGGCTACACCTTC. Its protein is CASRRDTNYGYTF.